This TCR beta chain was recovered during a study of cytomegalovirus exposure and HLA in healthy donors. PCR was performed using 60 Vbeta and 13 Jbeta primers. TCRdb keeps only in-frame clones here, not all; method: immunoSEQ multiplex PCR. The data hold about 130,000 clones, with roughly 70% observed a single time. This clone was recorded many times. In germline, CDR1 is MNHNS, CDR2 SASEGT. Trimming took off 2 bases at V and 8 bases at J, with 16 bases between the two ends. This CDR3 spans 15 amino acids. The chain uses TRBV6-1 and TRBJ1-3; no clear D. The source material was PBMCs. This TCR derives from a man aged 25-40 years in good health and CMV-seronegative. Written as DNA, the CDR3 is TGTGCCAGCAGTGAAATTGGTTTTCCTTCGGACACCATATATTTT. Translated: CASSEIGFPSDTIYF.